The 23 T cell receptor beta chains below were found in one sample sequenced in a study of blood T cell repertoires in COVID-19. Method: immunoSEQ multiplex PCR; TCRdb's copy keeps in-frame clones and lacks some. Among under 80,000 clones listed, about 83% were seen once. Material for sequencing was peripheral blood. These receptors originate from a man of 80 years or more with acute or convalescent COVID-19.

The chain recombines TRBV15 with TRBJ1-1; 9 bases are a match to TRBD1. Germline lookup yields CDR1 LNHNV and CDR2 YYDKDF (reference sequence). This CDR3 is built from 15 residues. V lost 0 bases to trimming and J lost 4 bases; unmatched junction nucleotides: 3. The DNA for the CDR3 is TGTGCCACCAGCAGAGATGGACAGGGGTTCACTGAAGCTTTCTTT. Translating gives CATSRDGQGFTEAFF.

The chain links TRBV11-3 to TRBJ2-3, with 12 bases fitting TRBD2. Trimming cost V 1 base and J 4 bases; bases outside gene matches: 9. The CDR3 contains 18 residues. The germline CDR1 and CDR2 sequences are SGHNT and YENEEA. The CDR3 DNA follows: TGTGCCAGCAGCTTAGGTCCCTTGACTAGCGGGAGTTCAGATACGCAGTATTTT. Amino acid sequence: CASSLGPLTSGSSDTQYF.

CDR3 nucleotides: TGTGCCAGCAGGGACAGGGGGCGCACTGAAGCTTTCTTT. As protein: CASRDRGRTEAFF. The gene calls are TRBV6-5 and TRBJ1-1; 11 bases fit TRBD1. The CDR3 covers 13 residues. Looked up from germline, CDR1 is MNHEY and CDR2 is SVGAGI. The V and J ends lost 6 bases and 4 bases, in that order; junction bases with no gene match: 1.

This clone was recorded only once. The rearrangement joins TRBV5-1 to TRBJ2-1; weak D call: TRBD1 (6 bases). This CDR3 region has 13 residues. Trimming pared 4 bases from V and 7 bases from J, leaving 12 bases between. Germline loops: CDR1 SGHRS, CDR2 YFSETQ. CDR3 residues: CASSASQGNEQFF. In nucleotides, the CDR3 is TGCGCCAGCAGCGCCTCACAGGGAAATGAGCAGTTCTTC.

V usage is TRBV18 and J usage is TRBJ1-1; 9 nucleotides align to TRBD1. CDR3 length equals 17 residues. The V gene's germline CDR1 is KGHSH and CDR2 LQKENI. The ends lost 0 bases at V and 0 bases at J; junction bases unmatched: 5. The CDR3: CASSPPRTGVMNTEAFF. The CDR3 DNA sequence: TGTGCCAGCTCACCACCCCGGACAGGGGTAATGAACACTGAAGCTTTCTTT.

The V and J genes are TRBV6-5 and TRBJ1-6; D not resolved. The germline V gene encodes CDR1 MNHEY and CDR2 SVGAGI. V was trimmed by 4 bases and J by 8 bases, leaving 15 bases between them. CDR3 length equals 15 residues. The CDR3 DNA reads as TGTGCCAGCAGTTCCTGGGCGACGGAGGATTCACCCCTCCACTTT. Translating it yields CASSSWATEDSPLHF.

This clone was recorded once. Additional DNA sequences in this sample encode the identical CDR3. This sequence joins TRBV7-2 and TRBJ1-1; perhaps TRBD1 as D (5 bases). Germline CDR1 is SGHTA and CDR2 is FQGNSA. The CDR3 length is 17 residues. V gave up 1 base and J gave up 1 base, with 16 bases separating them. CDR3 sequence reads: CASSLGLGRNKNTEAFF. In nucleotides, the CDR3 is TGTGCCAGCAGCTTAGGCTTGGGGCGGAATAAGAACACTGAAGCTTTCTTT.

This rearrangement joins TRBV7-9 to TRBJ1-1; 8 bases agree with TRBD1. The CDR3 totals 13 residues. Germline trimming cut 8 bases from V and 4 bases from J; bases unmatched to any gene: 6. The V gene's germline CDR1 is SEHNR and CDR2 FQNEAQ (reference sequence). The CDR3 DNA follows: TGTGCCAGCGACATGACAGGGGTCACTGAAGCTTTCTTT. This translates into CASDMTGVTEAFF. Full variable domain (outside the CDR3, taken from reference TRBV7-9 and TRBJ1-1): DTGVSQNPRHKITKRGQNVTFRCDPISEHNRLYWYRQTLGQGPEFLTYFQNEAQLEKSRLLSDRFSAERPKGSFSTLEIQRTEQGDSAMYLCASDMTGVTEAFFGQGTRLTVV.

The rearrangement uses TRBV4-3 and TRBJ2-3; 11 bases map to TRBD2. There are 16 residues in the CDR3. Germline CDR1 LGHNA, CDR2 YSLEER. J lost 2 bases, V lost 4 bases, and 5 bases had no gene match. The chain's CDR3 is CASSPELAGVTDTQYF. For the CDR3, the DNA is TGCGCCAGCAGCCCAGAACTAGCGGGGGTCACAGATACGCAGTATTTT.

The chain links TRBV7-3 to TRBJ1-2; D gene unclear. This CDR3 spans 13 amino acids. Germline CDR1 reads SGHTA; CDR2 reads FQGTGA. Trimming stripped 5 bases from V and 6 bases from J, with 13 bases between. Here the CDR3 reads CASSLANGDGYTF. Written as DNA, the CDR3 is TGTGCCAGCAGCCTAGCTAACGGGGATGGCTACACCTTC.

The chain employs TRBV12-3 or TRBV12-4 and TRBJ2-5; TRBD2 agrees at 7 bases. CDR3 length: 13 residues. With V trimmed by 5 bases and J by 1 base, 1 base remained unmatched. The CDR3 region is CASSGLVQETQYF. Written as DNA, the CDR3 is TGTGCCAGCAGTGGACTAGTCCAAGAGACCCAGTACTTC.

V and J are TRBV6-4 and TRBJ2-3; 10 positions agree with TRBD2. V shed 0 bases and J 3 bases; nucleotides not matched to a gene: 3. CDR3 size: 16 residues. Germline CDR1 and CDR2: MRHNA and SNTAGT. The DNA of the CDR3 is TGTGCCAGCAGTGACTCCGGACTAGCGGAAACAGATACGCAGTATTTT. It specifies CASSDSGLAETDTQYF.

J is TRBJ1-1 and V is TRBV7-9; the D is unclear. The V end lost 2 bases, the J end lost 3 bases, and 10 bases lay between the germline ends. CDR3 length equals 14 residues. Germline CDR1 reads SEHNR; CDR2 reads FQNEAQ (reference sequence). The CDR3 coding sequence is TGTGCCAGCAGCTTACGGTCCGGGGACACTGAAGCTTTCTTT. Protein product: CASSLRSGDTEAFF.

V is TRBV29-1 and J is TRBJ1-1; tentatively, D is TRBD1 (6 bases). The CDR3 extends over 14 amino acids. V was cut by 2 bases and J by 4 bases, with 14 bases left in between. Germline V gene lookup returns CDR1 SQVTM and CDR2 ANQGSEA. The CDR3 here is CSVEWRGLRTEAFF. DNA of the CDR3: TGCAGCGTTGAATGGCGGGGGCTGCGCACTGAAGCTTTCTTT.

This CDR3 is CASSGAGATGELFF. CDR3 DNA: TGTGCCAGCAGTGGGGCGGGTGCCACCGGGGAGCTGTTTTTT. The chain uses TRBV2 and TRBJ2-2; D possibly corresponds to TRBD2 (5 bases). This CDR3 has 14 amino acids. The V gene's germline CDR1 is SNHLY and CDR2 FYNNEI. The V gene lost 4 bases and the J gene lost 4 bases, with 10 bases spanning the gap.

V usage is TRBV6-5 and J usage is TRBJ1-5; the D is unclear. Germline CDR1 and CDR2: MNHEY and SVGAGI. CDR3 length: 13 amino acids. Trimming stripped 2 bases from V and 3 bases from J, with 5 bases between. The DNA for the CDR3 is TGTGCCAGCAGTTACGGCACCAATCAGCCCCAGCATTTT. This codes for CASSYGTNQPQHF.

As DNA, the CDR3 is TGTGCCAGCAGGAGGCAAATCGTGAATAGCAATCAGCCCCAGCATTTT. Translated, it gives CASRRQIVNSNQPQHF. The genes are TRBV2 and TRBJ1-5; D is ambiguous. The germline CDR1 and CDR2 sequences are SNHLY and FYNNEI. V gave up 6 bases and J gave up 0 bases, with 15 bases separating them. The CDR3 has 16 amino acids.

The chain recombines TRBV4-3 with TRBJ2-3; D may be TRBD2 (5 bases). The V end lost 1 base, the J end lost 4 bases, and 12 bases lay between the germline ends. The CDR3 covers 15 residues. CDR1 is LGHNA, CDR2 YSLEER, per germline. Here the CDR3 reads CASSQGSAESDTQYF. The CDR3 DNA follows: TGCGCCAGCAGCCAAGGGTCAGCGGAGTCAGATACGCAGTATTTT.

The chain combines TRBV15 with TRBJ1-5; D ambiguous. Trimming took off 0 bases at V and 3 bases at J, with 12 bases between the two ends. Germline V gives CDR1 LNHNV, CDR2 YYDKDF (reference sequence). The CDR3 is 16 residues long. CDR3 loop: CATSREGSTYNQPQHF. Written as DNA, the CDR3 is TGTGCCACCAGCAGAGAGGGTTCGACATACAATCAGCCCCAGCATTTT.

In this sample, this clone turned up once. The rearrangement uses TRBV18 and TRBJ2-7, with D hard to call. The germline V gene encodes CDR1 KGHSH and CDR2 LQKENI. V gave up 2 bases and J gave up 0 bases, with 8 bases separating them. The CDR3 length is 14 residues. In DNA form, the CDR3 reads TGTGCCAGCTCACCAGCGGCCAACTCCTACGAGCAGTACTTC. This translates into CASSPAANSYEQYF.

This clone was detected a few times. The V call is TRBV5-4, the J call TRBJ1-2; 10 positions match TRBD1. CDR3 length: 14 residues. V was pared by 0 bases and J by 8 bases, with 4 bases of the junction left unmatched. CDR1 and CDR2 from the germline V gene are SGHNT and YYREEE (reference sequence). CDR3 protein: CASSLGQGAEGYTF. DNA for the CDR3: TGTGCCAGCAGCTTGGGACAGGGGGCGGAGGGCTACACCTTC.

This clone was counted between two and nine times. CDR3 sequence: CASRLEGLTSPLHF. CDR3 nucleotides: TGTGCCAGCAGGTTGGAGGGATTGACTTCACCCCTCCACTTT. The chain is built from TRBV2 and TRBJ1-6; D unclear. In germline, CDR1 is SNHLY, CDR2 FYNNEI. This CDR3 comprises 14 residues. V was pared by 6 bases and J by 9 bases, with 15 bases between. The complete variable domain, with remaining parts taken from reference TRBV2 and TRBJ1-6, reads EPEVTQTPSHQVTQMGQEVILRCVPISNHLYFYWYRQILGQKVEFLVSFYNNEISEKSEIFDDQFSVERPDGSNFTLKIRSTKLEDSAMYFCASRLEGLTSPLHFGNGTRLTVT.

This clone was seen a single time. V is TRBV18 and J is TRBJ1-3, with D perhaps matching TRBD1 (6 bases). Trimming took off 3 bases at V and 4 bases at J, with 13 bases between the two ends. In germline, CDR1 is KGHSH, CDR2 LQKENI. CDR3 length: 15 amino acids. CDR3 sequence: CASSPRTAEGNTIYF. The CDR3 nucleotides are TGTGCCAGCTCACCGCGGACAGCAGAGGGAAACACCATATATTTT. Using reference TRBV18 and TRBJ1-3 for the parts outside the CDR3, the full variable domain is NAGVMQNPRHLVRRRGQEARLRCSPMKGHSHVYWYRQLPEEGLKFMVYLQKENIIDESGMPKERFSAEFPKEGPSILRIQQVVRGDSAAYFCASSPRTAEGNTIYFGEGSWLTVV.